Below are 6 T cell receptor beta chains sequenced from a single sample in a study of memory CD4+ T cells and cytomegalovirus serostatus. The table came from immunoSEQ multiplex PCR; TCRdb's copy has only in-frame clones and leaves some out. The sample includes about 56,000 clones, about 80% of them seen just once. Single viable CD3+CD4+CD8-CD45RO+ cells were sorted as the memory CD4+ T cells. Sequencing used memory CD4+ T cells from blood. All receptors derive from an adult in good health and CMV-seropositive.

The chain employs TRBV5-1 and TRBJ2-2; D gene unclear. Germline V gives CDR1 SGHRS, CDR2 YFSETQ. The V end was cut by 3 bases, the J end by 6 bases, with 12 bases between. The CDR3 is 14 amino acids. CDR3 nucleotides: TGCGCCAGCAGCTCACCTCCGCCATCCGGGGAGCTGTTTTTT. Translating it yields CASSSPPPSGELFF.

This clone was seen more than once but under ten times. The CDR3 sequence is CASREGRIMNTEAFF. The CDR3 nucleotides are TGTGCCAGCAGAGAGGGTCGGATTATGAACACTGAAGCTTTCTTT. The chain carries TRBV6-5 and TRBJ1-1; D unresolved. Trimming left V 6 bases short and J 0 bases short, with 14 bases between. The CDR3 spans 15 residues. The germline V gene has CDR1 MNHEY and CDR2 SVGAGI.

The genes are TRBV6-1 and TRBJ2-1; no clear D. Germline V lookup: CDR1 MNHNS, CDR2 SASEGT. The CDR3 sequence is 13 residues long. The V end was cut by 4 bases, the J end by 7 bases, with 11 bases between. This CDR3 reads CASSAHAGNEQFF. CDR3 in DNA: TGTGCCAGCAGTGCGCATGCTGGGAATGAGCAGTTCTTC.

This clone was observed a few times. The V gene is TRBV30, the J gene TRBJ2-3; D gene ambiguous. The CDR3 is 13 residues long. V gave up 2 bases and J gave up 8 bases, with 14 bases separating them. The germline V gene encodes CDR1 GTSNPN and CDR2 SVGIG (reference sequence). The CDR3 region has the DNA TGTGCCTGGAGTCCGACTGCCTCGGGTACGCAGTATTTT. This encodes CAWSPTASGTQYF. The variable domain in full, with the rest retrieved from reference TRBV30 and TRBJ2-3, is SQTIHQWPATLVQPVGSPLSLECTVEGTSNPNLYWYRQAAGRGLQLLFYSVGIGQISSEVPQNLSASRPQDRQFILSSKKLLLSDSGFYLCAWSPTASGTQYFGPGTRLTVL.

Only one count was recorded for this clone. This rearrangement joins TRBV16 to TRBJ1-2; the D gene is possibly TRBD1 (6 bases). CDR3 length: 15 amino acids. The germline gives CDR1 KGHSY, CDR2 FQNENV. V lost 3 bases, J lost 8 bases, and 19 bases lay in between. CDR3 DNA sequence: TGTGCCAGCAGCCAGCCCCATCCAGGGGAGGGAGGCTACACCTTC. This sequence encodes CASSQPHPGEGGYTF.

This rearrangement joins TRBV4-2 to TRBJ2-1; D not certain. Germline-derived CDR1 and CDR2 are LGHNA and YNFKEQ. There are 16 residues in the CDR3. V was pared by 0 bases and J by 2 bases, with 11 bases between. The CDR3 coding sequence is TGTGCCAGCAGCCAAGAATTTTCCCAAACCTACAATGAGCAGTTCTTC. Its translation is CASSQEFSQTYNEQFF.